A selection of T cell receptor beta chains follows, all from one sample in a study of blood T cells in healthy people across ages. In TCRdb, the 5' RACE reads were re-called with MiXCR into one record per CDR3 protein. In the table there are hundreds of thousands of distinct CDR3 sequences, 40% to 45% of which are singletons. Sequencing used blood. The receptors were sampled from an elderly man in good health. CDR3s leave out the opening cysteine and the closing phenylalanine or tryptophan.

v_call,j_call,cdr3_aa
TRBV29-1,TRBJ1-1,SVRREANTEAF
TRBV7-9,TRBJ2-3,ASSPPGTSVTDTQY
TRBV7-9,TRBJ1-1,ASSLGVGSEMNTETF
TRBV20-1,TRBJ1-1,SAEQGPNTEAF
TRBV9,TRBJ2-6,ASSVAGENSGANVLT
TRBV12-3/TRBV12-4,TRBJ1-1,ASSMRGANTEAF
TRBV20-1,TRBJ2-7,SASGTSVVNEQY
TRBV7-2,TRBJ2-7,ASSLPSVDEQY
TRBV9,TRBJ2-3,ASSVKDTQY
TRBV30,TRBJ2-1,AWSTTDYNEQF
TRBV6-2/TRBV6-3,.,ASSYEFRNPYEQY
TRBV10-3,TRBJ2-7,AISESHWEGPYEQY
TRBV20-1,TRBJ2-7,SAWTGGYEQY
TRBV2,TRBJ1-1,ASSRLITEAF
TRBV6-6,TRBJ2-5,ASSYSTGGPETQY
TRBV6-1,TRBJ2-1,ASSKTSEQF
TRBV27,TRBJ2-5,ASSPWDRHQETQY
TRBV5-1,TRBJ2-7,ASSLARAKNEQY
TRBV7-2,TRBJ2-5,ASSLDRGREKTQY
TRBV30,TRBJ1-1,AWSRQPLNTEAF
TRBV7-2,TRBJ2-7,ASSLDAGGLPYEQY
TRBV3-1,TRBJ1-2,ASSQSGRDGYT
TRBV24-1,TRBJ2-5,ATSDRGGWGQETQY
TRBV6-2/TRBV6-3,TRBJ2-3,ASSNGLAGGILRDTQY
TRBV4-3,TRBJ2-4,ASSQVGGLAKNIQY
TRBV18,TRBJ2-5,ASSITGGETQY
TRBV20-1,TRBJ2-3,SARLGRGDTQY
TRBV6-2/TRBV6-3,TRBJ2-7,ASRRAPGSSYEQY
TRBV12-3/TRBV12-4,TRBJ2-4,ASSTLAGFYNEQY
TRBV20-1,TRBJ1-2,SAYQGSYGYT
TRBV27,TRBJ1-2,ASRPKGTANYGYT
TRBV7-2,TRBJ1-6,ASSLQTRAYNSPLH
TRBV2,.,ASKAAGAYNEQY
TRBV6-5,TRBJ2-3,ASSPLTGRAGDTQY
TRBV7-6,TRBJ2-2,VSSLGDSPTGELF
TRBV4-3,TRBJ2-1,ASSLLGGNYNEQF
TRBV7-2,TRBJ2-5,ASSTHGGGETQY
TRBV29-1,TRBJ2-1,SVEPRLGEQF
TRBV12-3/TRBV12-4,TRBJ2-3,ASSPPRGVSTDTQY
TRBV3-1,TRBJ2-3,ASSQGRIISGGETSTDTQY
TRBV4-3,TRBJ1-1,ASSQPGSRSTEAF
TRBV6-1,TRBJ2-7,ASSGLAGYSEQY
TRBV28,TRBJ2-3,ASSRGAQDTQY
TRBV13,TRBJ2-3,ASSLQLGTGVDTQY
TRBV6-4,TRBJ2-1,ASSVDRSSYNEQF
TRBV4-1,TRBJ2-4,ASSQEEIAGPKNIQY
TRBV6-5,TRBJ2-4,ASRNSREGLY
TRBV27,TRBJ2-1,ASSPDRSGVSYNEQF
TRBV9,TRBJ2-1,ASSAPGSDNEQF
TRBV29-1,TRBJ2-7,SAQASYEQY
TRBV4-3,TRBJ1-2,ASSPEGVSGYT
TRBV4-2,TRBJ1-6,ASSPQMGPPLH